A selection of T cell receptor beta chains follows, all from one sample in a study of beta chain features in type 1 diabetes. Only in-frame clones appear in the TCRdb table, and some are missing; sequencing was by immunoSEQ multiplex PCR. Of over 700,000 clones listed, roughly 16% are singletons. Sequencing input: naive CD4+ T cells from blood. These receptors were taken from a woman younger than 35 in good health. CDR3s leave out the opening cysteine and the closing phenylalanine or tryptophan. Fields, in order: V gene, CDR3 protein.

TRBV18 ASSPGTSDGYT
TRBV6-1 ASSEARGSGPYNEQF
TRBV6-6 ASSKELRFSNEQF
TRBV5-5 ASGDRALDEQY
TRBV28 ASSSPVAGGDTQY
TRBV25-1 ASSGSNDNEQF
TRBV18 ASSPTRARAGETQY
TRBV7-9 ASSRERGEQF
TRBV7-9 ASSLGSGVGDEQF
TRBV27 ASRKDSSNQPQH
TRBV7-2 ASRSSGSSYNEQF
TRBV19 ASQWRRGYEQY